This TCR beta chain was captured by sequencing in a study of PD-L1 blockade in urothelial cancer. Overall study context: Prior chemotherapy regimens per patient numbered 0 to 3. The median number of T cells present in blood samples was 130,000 to 150,000.

Germline lookup yields CDR1 MNHEY and CDR2 SVGAGI. Trimming took 2 bases from V and 3 from J, leaving 7 bases between them. The CDR3 has 14 amino acids. As to time point: peripheral blood 6 weeks after treatment start. Here immunoSEQ multiplex PCR was the method, and the copy in TCRdb shows in-frame clones only, minus some. Among over 100,000 clones listed, roughly 90% were seen once. The sample holds a few counts of this clone. The source of this sequence is a man in his fifties or sixties with urothelial cancer. The chain carries TRBV6-5 and TRBJ2-2; tentatively, D is TRBD2 (6 bases). The specimen was PBMCs, collected around atezolizumab (anti-PD-L1) treatment. The CDR3 DNA reads as TGTGCCAGCAGTTACCGGGGGTACACCGGGGAGCTGTTTTTT. It is translated as CASSYRGYTGELFF.